Given below is one TCR beta chain in context. Repertoires were generated with immunoSEQ multiplex PCR, while TCRdb's copy carries only in-frame clones and drops some. Of about 200,000 clones in the sample, roughly 77% were seen once. This sample is part of a study of blood T cell repertoires in COVID-19. V lost 5 bases and J 6 bases, leaving 19 bases between the germline ends. The germline V gene encodes CDR1 SGHAT and CDR2 FQNNGV. The CDR3 is 16 amino acids. The V call is TRBV11-2, the J call TRBJ1-4; maybe TRBD1 (5 bases). The sequence came from a woman in her 40s with COVID-19, enrolled during active disease. Sequencing was performed on peripheral blood. The CDR3 protein is CASSRFGGERDEKLFF. Written as DNA, the CDR3 is TGTGCCAGCAGCCGATTTGGAGGGGAGAGGGATGAAAAACTGTTTTTT. The full variable domain, completed using reference TRBV11-2 and TRBJ1-4, is EAGVAQSPRYKIIEKRQSVAFWCNPISGHATLYWYQQILGQGPKLLIQFQNNGVVDDSQLPKDRFSAERLKGVDSTLKIQPAKLEDSAVYLCASSRFGGERDEKLFFGSGTQLSVL.